These 15 T cell receptor beta chains came from one sample sequenced in a study of cytomegalovirus exposure and HLA in healthy donors. Repertoires were generated with immunoSEQ multiplex PCR, while TCRdb's copy carries only in-frame clones and drops some. The data hold around 300,000 clones, with around 85% observed a single time. The specimen was PBMCs. Receptors originate from a woman aged 18-29 years in good health and CMV-seronegative.

The CDR3 sequence is CACRQVMNTEAFF. The CDR3 region has the DNA TGTGCCTGCCGACAGGTCATGAACACTGAAGCTTTCTTT. J is TRBJ1-1 and V is TRBV30; tentatively, D is TRBD1 (6 bases). Per germline, CDR1 GTSNPN and CDR2 SVGIG (reference sequence). The V end was cut by 6 bases, the J end by 0 bases, with 11 bases between. The CDR3 spans 13 residues.

This rearrangement joins TRBV6-4 to TRBJ1-1; TRBD1 agrees at 11 bases. Germline CDR1 reads MRHNA; CDR2 reads SNTAGT. The CDR3 contains 18 residues. V lost 6 bases to trimming and J lost 1 base; unmatched junction nucleotides: 13. CDR3 amino acids: CASRGGTGGMYSNTEAFF. DNA of the CDR3: TGTGCCAGCAGGGGCGGGACAGGGGGTATGTATTCGAACACTGAAGCTTTCTTT.

The CDR3 DNA is TGTGCCAGCGGTCCGACAGGAACTAATGAAAAACTGTTTTTT. Encoded protein: CASGPTGTNEKLFF. V usage is TRBV5-5 and J usage is TRBJ1-4; D is perhaps TRBD1 (6 bases). The CDR3 length is 14 residues. V lost 7 bases, J lost 1 base, and 11 bases lay in between. Per germline, CDR1 SGHKS and CDR2 YYEKEE (reference sequence).

CDR3 DNA: TGCGCCAGCAGCCAAGATATCCGAGCAGGGGGCAGCGGCTACACCTTC. It yields the protein CASSQDIRAGGSGYTF. J is TRBJ1-2 and V is TRBV4-3, with 8 bases that match TRBD1. The CDR3 extends over 16 amino acids. Germline V lookup: CDR1 LGHNA, CDR2 YSLEER. V was clipped by 0 bases and J by 8 bases; unmatched bases: 11.

The chain is built from TRBV18 and TRBJ2-2, with a possible D match to TRBD1 (5 bases). The CDR3 covers 15 residues. Germline CDR1 reads KGHSH; CDR2 reads LQKENI. V lost 4 bases and J 4 bases, leaving 13 bases between the germline ends. CDR3 sequence: CASSRTPGFTGELFF. In nucleotides, the CDR3 is TGTGCCAGCTCACGAACGCCAGGGTTCACCGGGGAGCTGTTTTTT.

The chain links TRBV5-1 to TRBJ1-4, with D tentatively TRBD1 (5 bases). V was cut by 4 bases and J by 7 bases, with 17 bases left in between. Germline V gene data show CDR1 as SGHRS and CDR2 as YFSETQ. This CDR3 contains 15 residues. The CDR3 nucleotides read TGCGCCAGCAGCCAATCAGACAGAAGGGGTGAAAAACTGTTTTTT. It codes for CASSQSDRRGEKLFF. Combining the CDR3 with reference TRBV5-1 and TRBJ1-4 gives the whole variable domain KAGVTQTPRYLIKTRGQQVTLSCSPISGHRSVSWYQQTPGQGLQFLFEYFSETQRNKGNFPGRFSGRQFSNSRSEMNVSTLELGDSALYLCASSQSDRRGEKLFFGSGTQLSVL.

The rearrangement links TRBV6-4 to TRBJ1-2; TRBD1 might be the D (5 bases). Trimming shortened V by 0 bases and J by 4 bases, and 9 bases separated the two germline ends. The V gene's germline CDR1 is MRHNA and CDR2 SNTAGT. This CDR3 comprises 14 residues. CDR3 region: CASSDSRGAYGYTF. In DNA form, the CDR3 reads TGTGCCAGCAGTGACTCTCGTGGGGCCTATGGCTACACCTTC.

The genes are TRBV5-1 and TRBJ1-5; D is uncertain. V dropped 2 bases and J dropped 7 bases, with 16 bases sitting between them. Germline V gene data show CDR1 as SGHRS and CDR2 as YFSETQ. The CDR3 covers 15 residues. Here the CDR3 DNA reads TGCGCCAGCAGCTTTGGGCCCGCCGAGTCCCAGCCCCAGCATTTT. Translated: CASSFGPAESQPQHF.

The chain is built from TRBV28 and TRBJ2-7; 10 bases map to TRBD1. The germline V gene encodes CDR1 MDHEN and CDR2 SYDVKM. The CDR3 sequence is 14 residues long. After removal of 11 bases from V and 3 bases from J, the junction contained 10 bases not matched to a gene. The DNA of the CDR3 is TGTGCCGCCATCCCCAGGACAGGGGGCTACGAGCAGTACTTC. Translated: CAAIPRTGGYEQYF.

This chain joins TRBV2 and TRBJ2-7; D gene unclear. This CDR3 is built from 13 residues. Deletions cut 5 bases from V and 1 base from J, with 9 bases between. In germline, CDR1 is SNHLY, CDR2 FYNNEI. The CDR3 reads CASSLDTSYEQYF. In DNA, the CDR3 is TGTGCCAGCAGTCTTGACACATCCTACGAGCAGTACTTC.

This sequence joins TRBV5-1 and TRBJ2-1, with 11 nucleotides matching TRBD2. This CDR3 is 15 amino acids long. J gave up 4 bases and V 4 bases, and 4 bases lay outside the gene matches. Germline V lookup: CDR1 SGHRS, CDR2 YFSETQ. The CDR3 reads CASSETSGAYNEQFF. The CDR3, as DNA: TGCGCCAGCAGCGAGACTAGCGGGGCTTACAATGAGCAGTTCTTC. Full variable domain (missing parts from reference TRBV5-1 and TRBJ2-1): KAGVTQTPRYLIKTRGQQVTLSCSPISGHRSVSWYQQTPGQGLQFLFEYFSETQRNKGNFPGRFSGRQFSNSRSEMNVSTLELGDSALYLCASSETSGAYNEQFFGPGTRLTVL.

J is TRBJ2-6 and V is TRBV4-3, with 8 bases aligning to TRBD2. The V gene end was trimmed by 0 bases and the J gene end by 4 bases; junction bases not matched to a gene: 5. Germline CDR1 reads LGHNA; CDR2 reads YSLEER. This CDR3 region has 17 residues. This CDR3 is CASSQESGGAGANVLTF. The CDR3 nucleotides are TGCGCCAGCAGCCAAGAATCGGGGGGGGCCGGGGCCAACGTCCTGACTTTC.

The chain combines TRBV18 with TRBJ2-7; 11 bases agree with TRBD2. CDR1 KGHSH and CDR2 LQKENI come from the germline V gene. The CDR3 is 16 residues long. With 5 bases clipped from V and 4 bases from J, the junction kept 10 bases outside the gene matches. The CDR3 DNA reads as TGTGCCAGCTCATCCACTAGCGGGAGATCCCCATACGAGCAGTACTTC. Translation: CASSSTSGRSPYEQYF.

The rearrangement uses TRBV25-1 and TRBJ2-6; no clear D. The V end lost 7 bases, the J end lost 0 bases, and 7 bases lay between the germline ends. The CDR3 covers 14 residues. Germline CDR1 and CDR2: MGHDK and SYGVNS. CDR3 loop: CASTLNSGANVLTF. The CDR3 DNA reads as TGTGCCAGCACCTTAAACTCTGGGGCCAACGTCCTGACTTTC.

The genes are TRBV30 and TRBJ1-3; no definite D call. Per germline, CDR1 GTSNPN and CDR2 SVGIG (reference sequence). This CDR3 is 11 amino acids long. Deletions cut 0 bases from V and 6 bases from J, with 3 bases between. This chain's CDR3 is CAWSVQNTIYF. DNA for the CDR3: TGTGCCTGGAGTGTACAAAACACCATATATTTT.